This TCR beta chain was profiled in a study of Ad26.COV2.S vaccination and SARS-CoV-2 variants. The CDR3 has 15 residues. V lost 4 bases and J lost 2, with 15 bases in between. As for treatment: around 19 received Ad26.COV2.S at low or high dose, single or two shots; about 5 received placebo; per-sample allocation not given. At day 63 after the first vaccine or placebo injection, samples were drawn. Assay: immunoSEQ multiplex PCR; the TCRdb copy retains only in-frame clones and omits some. The profile shows some 640,000 clones, more than 80% of them singletons. This clone was found a few times. This specimen consisted of peripheral blood, obtained in a trial of Ad26.COV2.S vaccine versus placebo. The rearrangement uses TRBV23-1 and TRBJ2-7, with a tentative D call TRBD2 (5 bases). TRBV23-1 is annotated as an ORF whose role is uncertain. This clonotype was obtained from a person aged 18 to 65 who received the Ad26.COV2.S COVID-19 vaccine or a placebo. The DNA for the CDR3 is TGCGCCAGCAGTCGAGAGGGAAAGATTCCCTACGAGCAGTACTTC. Translating gives CASSREGKIPYEQYF.